A selection of T cell receptor beta chains follows, all from one sample in a study of T cell responses to AZD1222 COVID-19 vaccine. Here immunoSEQ multiplex PCR was the method, and the copy in TCRdb shows in-frame clones only, minus some. This table holds 140,000 to 150,000 clones, roughly 93% found once. Specimen: peripheral blood, collected on day 0 of AZD1222 vaccination. All receptors derive from an adult in good health. The CDR3 runs from the conserved cysteine through the conserved F or W. Fields, in order: J gene, V gene, D gene, clone size, CDR3 DNA, CDR3 protein. The D gene is left open where the match is weak. Clone size is stated in some rows and not others, as once, few, many or a class when expanded.

j_call: TRBJ2-7; v_call: TRBV12-3/TRBV12-4; d_call: NA; clone_size: NA; cdr3_nt: TGTGCCAGCAGGAGACACGTCTCCTACGAGCAGTACTTC; cdr3_aa: CASRRHVSYEQYF
j_call: TRBJ2-1; v_call: TRBV5-1; d_call: TRBD2; clone_size: once; cdr3_nt: TGCGCCAGCAGCACTAGCGGTACCTACAATGAGCAGTTCTTC; cdr3_aa: CASSTSGTYNEQFF
j_call: TRBJ2-7; v_call: TRBV5-5; d_call: NA; clone_size: NA; cdr3_nt: TGTGCCAGCAGCTATGAGGGAATCGAGCAGTACTTC; cdr3_aa: CASSYEGIEQYF
j_call: TRBJ2-7; v_call: TRBV15; d_call: NA; clone_size: NA; cdr3_nt: TGTGCCACTAGGGACAAAACCTACGAGCAGTACTTC; cdr3_aa: CATRDKTYEQYF
j_call: TRBJ2-7; v_call: TRBV7-9; d_call: TRBD1; clone_size: few; cdr3_nt: TGTGCCAGCAGCCGTATCCTCGGGACAGGGCGGGACGAGCAGTACTTC; cdr3_aa: CASSRILGTGRDEQYF
j_call: TRBJ1-1; v_call: TRBV5-1; d_call: NA; clone_size: NA; cdr3_nt: TGCGCCAGCAGCTTGTGGGGCCCCATGAACACTGAAGCTTTCTTT; cdr3_aa: CASSLWGPMNTEAFF
j_call: TRBJ1-2; v_call: TRBV29-1; d_call: NA; clone_size: NA; cdr3_nt: TGCAGCGTTGAAGGGGGCGTTTCTGGCTACACCTTC; cdr3_aa: CSVEGGVSGYTF
j_call: TRBJ2-7; v_call: TRBV30; d_call: NA; clone_size: NA; cdr3_nt: TGTGCCTGGAGTGTCGGGACTTACTACGAGCAGTACTTC; cdr3_aa: CAWSVGTYYEQYF
j_call: TRBJ1-6; v_call: TRBV24-1; d_call: NA; clone_size: NA; cdr3_nt: TGTGCCACCAGTGATTTGCTCGGGATAATCTCACCCCTCCACTTT; cdr3_aa: CATSDLLGIISPLHF
j_call: TRBJ2-1; v_call: TRBV5-1; d_call: NA; clone_size: NA; cdr3_nt: TGCGCCAGCAGCTTGGATGGGATTGCTAACAATGAGCAGTTCTTC; cdr3_aa: CASSLDGIANNEQFF
j_call: TRBJ1-1; v_call: TRBV19; d_call: NA; clone_size: NA; cdr3_nt: TGTGCCAGTAGCAACCGGGACACGGGAGACACTGAAGCTTTCTTT; cdr3_aa: CASSNRDTGDTEAFF
j_call: TRBJ2-7; v_call: TRBV15; d_call: NA; clone_size: NA; cdr3_nt: TGTGCCACCAGCAGGGATGCGGGCTCCTACGAGCAGTACTTC; cdr3_aa: CATSRDAGSYEQYF
j_call: TRBJ1-2; v_call: TRBV28; d_call: NA; clone_size: NA; cdr3_nt: TGTGCCAGCAGTTCCCGGGGGAAGCCTAACTATGGCTACACCTTC; cdr3_aa: CASSSRGKPNYGYTF
j_call: TRBJ2-7; v_call: TRBV9; d_call: NA; clone_size: NA; cdr3_nt: TGTGCCAGCAGCCCCTTGGGCGGGCAAGGGTACGAGCAGTACTTC; cdr3_aa: CASSPLGGQGYEQYF
j_call: TRBJ2-2; v_call: TRBV2; d_call: NA; clone_size: NA; cdr3_nt: TGTGCCAGCAGTGATAGGGGTAACACCGGGGAGCTGTTTTTT; cdr3_aa: CASSDRGNTGELFF
j_call: TRBJ2-5; v_call: TRBV5-1; d_call: NA; clone_size: NA; cdr3_nt: TGCGCCAGCAGGCAGGGGCTCCAAGAGACCCAGTACTTC; cdr3_aa: CASRQGLQETQYF
j_call: TRBJ2-6; v_call: TRBV19; d_call: TRBD1; clone_size: NA; cdr3_nt: TGTGCCAGTAGTGGACAGGCCTCTGGGGCCAACGTCCTGACTTTC; cdr3_aa: CASSGQASGANVLTF
j_call: TRBJ2-5; v_call: TRBV30; d_call: TRBD1; clone_size: NA; cdr3_nt: TGTGCCTGGAGCTTACCCCGGGACAGGGCGAGAGAGACCCAGTACTTC; cdr3_aa: CAWSLPRDRARETQYF
j_call: TRBJ2-2; v_call: TRBV9; d_call: NA; clone_size: NA; cdr3_nt: TGTGCCAGCAGTTCAGGGTTTACCGGGGAGCTGTTTTTT; cdr3_aa: CASSSGFTGELFF
j_call: TRBJ2-6; v_call: TRBV19; d_call: NA; clone_size: NA; cdr3_nt: TGTGCCAGTATAAGGACACACTCTGGGGCCAACGTCCTGACTTTC; cdr3_aa: CASIRTHSGANVLTF
j_call: TRBJ2-3; v_call: TRBV5-1; d_call: NA; clone_size: NA; cdr3_nt: TGCGCCAGCAGCTTGGTTCTAGGATCAGATACGCAGTATTTT; cdr3_aa: CASSLVLGSDTQYF
j_call: TRBJ1-1; v_call: TRBV5-1; d_call: NA; clone_size: NA; cdr3_nt: TGCGCCAGCAGCCGGGGGGGAAGCACTGAAGCTTTCTTT; cdr3_aa: CASSRGGSTEAFF
j_call: TRBJ1-1; v_call: TRBV5-1; d_call: NA; clone_size: NA; cdr3_nt: TGCGCCAGCAGCTTAGCAGGAATGAACACTGAAGCTTTCTTT; cdr3_aa: CASSLAGMNTEAFF
j_call: TRBJ2-1; v_call: TRBV10-3; d_call: NA; clone_size: NA; cdr3_nt: TGTGCCATCAGTCCTGACGCCTACAATGAGCAGTTCTTC; cdr3_aa: CAISPDAYNEQFF
j_call: TRBJ1-6; v_call: TRBV21-1; d_call: NA; clone_size: NA; cdr3_nt: TGTGCCAGCAGCAAAGGCGGAACACACTCCTATAATTCACCCCTCCACTTT; cdr3_aa: CASSKGGTHSYNSPLHF
j_call: TRBJ1-4; v_call: TRBV4-2; d_call: NA; clone_size: NA; cdr3_nt: TGTGCCAGCAGCCAAGTAGGCAGTGATGAAAAACTGTTTTTT; cdr3_aa: CASSQVGSDEKLFF
j_call: TRBJ2-7; v_call: TRBV7-8; d_call: NA; clone_size: NA; cdr3_nt: TGTGCCAGCAGCTTACAGAGCTCCTACGAGCAGTACTTC; cdr3_aa: CASSLQSSYEQYF
j_call: TRBJ1-2; v_call: TRBV11-1; d_call: NA; clone_size: NA; cdr3_nt: TGTGCCAGCAGCCCGAGCCGGGAGGTGCACTATGGCTACACCTTC; cdr3_aa: CASSPSREVHYGYTF
j_call: TRBJ1-4; v_call: TRBV18; d_call: TRBD1; clone_size: NA; cdr3_nt: TGTGCCAGCTCACCGTTTACTCCTGGACAGGGGGAAAATGAAAAACTGTTTTTT; cdr3_aa: CASSPFTPGQGENEKLFF
j_call: TRBJ2-1; v_call: TRBV3-1/TRBV3-2; d_call: TRBD2; clone_size: NA; cdr3_nt: TGTGCCAGCAGCCAAAAAAAGAGGTCTAGCGGAAATGAGCAGTTCTTC; cdr3_aa: CASSQKKRSSGNEQFF
j_call: TRBJ1-3; v_call: TRBV6-4; d_call: TRBD1; clone_size: NA; cdr3_nt: TGTGCCAGCAGTGGCGACGGGACAGGGAGCATTACGGACTCTGGAAACACCATATATTTT; cdr3_aa: CASSGDGTGSITDSGNTIYF
j_call: TRBJ2-2; v_call: TRBV15; d_call: NA; clone_size: NA; cdr3_nt: TGTGCCACCAGCAGAGCGGCGGGGAACACCGGGGAGCTGTTTTTT; cdr3_aa: CATSRAAGNTGELFF
j_call: TRBJ2-4; v_call: TRBV5-4; d_call: TRBD2; clone_size: NA; cdr3_nt: TGTGCCAGCAGCTTGTTTGGGGCGGGAGGGCCGTCCAAAAACATTCAGTACTTC; cdr3_aa: CASSLFGAGGPSKNIQYF
j_call: TRBJ2-1; v_call: TRBV5-1; d_call: TRBD1; clone_size: NA; cdr3_nt: TGCGCCAGCAGCTTGGGACCGACAGGGGACAATGAGCAGTTCTTC; cdr3_aa: CASSLGPTGDNEQFF
j_call: TRBJ2-6; v_call: TRBV6-1; d_call: TRBD1; clone_size: once; cdr3_nt: TGTGCCAGCAGGCACGGGACAGCTGGGGCCAACGTCCTGACTTTC; cdr3_aa: CASRHGTAGANVLTF
j_call: TRBJ1-3; v_call: TRBV7-9; d_call: TRBD1; clone_size: NA; cdr3_nt: TGTGCCAGCAACCCCACCGGGACAGGGTTCTCTGGAAACACCATATATTTT; cdr3_aa: CASNPTGTGFSGNTIYF
j_call: TRBJ1-1; v_call: TRBV10-3; d_call: TRBD1; clone_size: NA; cdr3_nt: TGTGCCATCACTTCCGGACAGGGGGCTTCTGAAGCTTTCTTT; cdr3_aa: CAITSGQGASEAFF
j_call: TRBJ2-5; v_call: TRBV6-5; d_call: NA; clone_size: once; cdr3_nt: TGTGCCAGCAGTTACTCTACAGGGTTAATGGAAGAGACCCAGTACTTC; cdr3_aa: CASSYSTGLMEETQYF
j_call: TRBJ1-5; v_call: TRBV7-9; d_call: TRBD1; clone_size: NA; cdr3_nt: TGTGCCAGCAGCTTCAGGGGGAATCAGCCCCAGCATTTT; cdr3_aa: CASSFRGNQPQHF
j_call: TRBJ2-3; v_call: TRBV7-3; d_call: NA; clone_size: NA; cdr3_nt: TGTGCCAGCAGCTTAAACCCGCTAGGTGCAGATACGCAGTATTTT; cdr3_aa: CASSLNPLGADTQYF
j_call: TRBJ2-3; v_call: TRBV25-1; d_call: TRBD2; clone_size: NA; cdr3_nt: TGTGCCAGCAGTCCACCCAGCGGGAGCGACACAGATACGCAGTATTTT; cdr3_aa: CASSPPSGSDTDTQYF
j_call: TRBJ1-4; v_call: TRBV5-1; d_call: NA; clone_size: NA; cdr3_nt: TGCGCCAGCAGCCTAGGACAGCGTAATGAAAAACTGTTTTTT; cdr3_aa: CASSLGQRNEKLFF
j_call: TRBJ1-1; v_call: TRBV30; d_call: NA; clone_size: NA; cdr3_nt: TGTGCCTTGACAGTGAGCACTGAAGCTTTCTTT; cdr3_aa: CALTVSTEAFF
j_call: TRBJ2-1; v_call: TRBV2; d_call: TRBD2; clone_size: NA; cdr3_nt: TGTGCCAGCAGTGATTCAGCGGGAGGCGGGAATGAGCAGTTCTTC; cdr3_aa: CASSDSAGGGNEQFF
j_call: TRBJ1-5; v_call: TRBV7-8; d_call: TRBD1; clone_size: NA; cdr3_nt: TGTGCCAGCAGCAAACAGGGGGTATATAGCAATCAGCCCCAGCATTTT; cdr3_aa: CASSKQGVYSNQPQHF
j_call: TRBJ1-6; v_call: TRBV2; d_call: NA; clone_size: NA; cdr3_nt: TGTGCCAGCACGACTGGGAATTCACCCCTCCACTTT; cdr3_aa: CASTTGNSPLHF
j_call: TRBJ2-1; v_call: TRBV11-2; d_call: NA; clone_size: NA; cdr3_nt: TGTGCCAGCAGCTTGACTGGGCCTTACAATGAGCAGTTCTTC; cdr3_aa: CASSLTGPYNEQFF
j_call: TRBJ1-3; v_call: TRBV7-8; d_call: NA; clone_size: NA; cdr3_nt: TGTGCCATTCGCCCCAGGGACGGGGACACCATATATTTT; cdr3_aa: CAIRPRDGDTIYF
j_call: TRBJ1-1; v_call: TRBV5-4; d_call: NA; clone_size: NA; cdr3_nt: TGTGCCAGCGCTCTGACAGTTAAGGGCCCTGAAGCTTTCTTT; cdr3_aa: CASALTVKGPEAFF
j_call: TRBJ2-3; v_call: TRBV5-1; d_call: NA; clone_size: NA; cdr3_nt: TGCGCCAGCAGCTTGGAAGGCGGCATCCGCACGCAGTATTTT; cdr3_aa: CASSLEGGIRTQYF
j_call: TRBJ1-1; v_call: TRBV19; d_call: NA; clone_size: NA; cdr3_nt: TGTGCCAGTAGTATAACAGGGAGGCTGAACACTGAAGCTTTCTTT; cdr3_aa: CASSITGRLNTEAFF
j_call: TRBJ2-1; v_call: TRBV6-5; d_call: NA; clone_size: once; cdr3_nt: TGTGCCAGCAGTTACTCTGGAGGGACCTACAATGAGCAGTTCTTC; cdr3_aa: CASSYSGGTYNEQFF
j_call: TRBJ1-1; v_call: TRBV18; d_call: NA; clone_size: NA; cdr3_nt: TGTGCCAGCTCACCACAGGGATCTATGAACACTGAAGCTTTCTTT; cdr3_aa: CASSPQGSMNTEAFF
j_call: TRBJ2-4; v_call: TRBV7-9; d_call: NA; clone_size: NA; cdr3_nt: TGTGCCAGCAGCCCGACAAATCCTACTGGGGCCAAAAACATTCAGTACTTC; cdr3_aa: CASSPTNPTGAKNIQYF
j_call: TRBJ2-7; v_call: TRBV14; d_call: TRBD2; clone_size: NA; cdr3_nt: TGTGCCAGCAGGCCCAGCGGGATATACGAGCAGTACTTC; cdr3_aa: CASRPSGIYEQYF
j_call: TRBJ2-1; v_call: TRBV19; d_call: TRBD2; clone_size: NA; cdr3_nt: TGTGCCAGTAGTCCGACTAGCGGGAGCGCCTACAATGAGCAGTTCTTC; cdr3_aa: CASSPTSGSAYNEQFF
j_call: TRBJ2-1; v_call: TRBV6-1; d_call: TRBD2; clone_size: once; cdr3_nt: TGTGCCAGCAGGGAACACAGACTAGCGGGATTCGACAATGAGCAGTTCTTC; cdr3_aa: CASREHRLAGFDNEQFF
j_call: TRBJ1-3; v_call: TRBV9; d_call: TRBD1; clone_size: NA; cdr3_nt: TGTGCCAGCAGCACCTGGACAGGCCTCTCTGGAAACACCATATATTTT; cdr3_aa: CASSTWTGLSGNTIYF
j_call: TRBJ1-6; v_call: TRBV30; d_call: NA; clone_size: NA; cdr3_nt: TGTGCCTGGACTGCGCTCAGCTCCTATAATTCACCCCTCCACTTT; cdr3_aa: CAWTALSSYNSPLHF